These 29 T cell receptor beta chains originate from one sample sequenced in a study of beta chain features in type 1 diabetes. No antigen has been identified for these receptors. General study findings and limits: TCRB CDR3 length was moderately but significantly reduced in all four CD4+ subsets of Type 1 diabetes patients.

Expressed TCRB transcripts were sequenced, since all the RNA that had been isolated was reverse transcribed. The protocol was immunoSEQ multiplex PCR, while the TCRdb copy is restricted to in-frame clones and leaves out a portion. The table lists some 350,000 clones, less than 15% of them singletons. The sequencing sample was made of naive CD4+ T cells from blood. These receptors were taken from a woman between 18 and 30 years old with type 1 diabetes.

This sequence joins TRBV21-1 and TRBJ2-7; no DNA check was done on the table's D call, TRBD2. TRBV21-1 corresponds to a pseudogene. The CDR3 runs 14 residues. The CDR3 reads CASRTGGRGGEQYV. For the CDR3, the DNA is TGTGCCAGCAGGACGGGAGGGAGAGGGGGGGAGCAGTACGTC.

This chain joins TRBV11-2 and TRBJ2-7; a weak D match, TRBD1 (6 bases). The V end was cut by 5 bases, the J end by 6 bases, with 17 bases between. There are 14 residues in the CDR3. From germline, CDR1 is SGHAT and CDR2 FQNNGV. This CDR3 reads CASSISDRVGEQYV. In DNA form, the CDR3 reads TGTGCCAGCAGCATATCGGACAGAGTTGGCGAGCAGTACGTC.

The J gene is TRBJ2-3, the V gene TRBV27, with D perhaps TRBD2 (6 bases). V lost 5 bases to trimming and J lost 8 bases, with 17 bases between them. The CDR3 runs to 14 residues. Germline assignment: CDR1 MNHEY and CDR2 SMNVEV (reference sequence). CDR3 sequence: CASSPALVGGTQYF. CDR3 bases: TGTGCCAGCAGTCCCGCCTTGGTGGGAGGTACGCAGTATTTT.

The chain links TRBV7-9 to TRBJ2-4; unclear D gene. Germline V gene lookup returns CDR1 SEHNR and CDR2 FQNEAQ (reference sequence). Trimming took off 7 bases at V and 0 bases at J, with 16 bases between the two ends. The CDR3 sequence is 16 residues long. CDR3 nucleotide sequence: TGTGCCAGCACCCCTGAGGCCCGTGGAGCCAAAAACATTCAGTACTTC. It codes for CASTPEARGAKNIQYF.

This chain connects TRBV19 to TRBJ2-2; perhaps TRBD2 as D (5 bases). V lost 7 bases to trimming and J lost 6 bases, with 18 bases between them. CDR3 size: 15 residues. Germline V lookup: CDR1 LNHDA, CDR2 SQIVND (reference sequence). The CDR3 DNA sequence: TGTGCCAGTATGCGGTCCGGGGTGATCCCCGGGGAGCTGTTTTTT. It is translated as CASMRSGVIPGELFF.

The V call is TRBV25-1, the J call TRBJ2-1; 8 nucleotides line up with TRBD1. The CDR3 contains 14 residues. Trimming took 2 bases from V and 6 from J; bases not matched to a gene: 3. From germline, CDR1 is MGHDK and CDR2 SYGVNS. The CDR3: CASSEGQGGNEQFF. The DNA for the CDR3 is TGTGCCAGCAGTGAAGGACAGGGAGGCAATGAGCAGTTCTTC. The full variable domain, with the rest looked up from reference TRBV25-1 and TRBJ2-1, is EADIYQTPRYLVIGTGKKITLECSQTMGHDKMYWYQQDPGMELHLIHYSYGVNSTEKGDLSSESTVSRIRTEHFPLTLESARPSHTSQYLCASSEGQGGNEQFFGPGTRLTVL.

This clone was seen a handful of times. The V call is TRBV5-1, the J call TRBJ2-6, with D unclear. Trimming removed 6 bases at V and 1 base at J, with 8 bases between. The CDR3 totals 14 residues. Germline CDR1 SGHRS, CDR2 YFSETQ. DNA for the CDR3: TGCGCCAGCACCCTAACTTCTGGGGCCAACGTCCTGACTTTC. As protein: CASTLTSGANVLTF.

This clone was picked up a small number of times. The chain is built from TRBV5-4 and TRBJ2-1; TRBD2 aligns across 7 bases. The germline CDR1 and CDR2 sequences are SGHNT and YYREEE (reference sequence). The CDR3 has 15 residues. The ends lost 4 bases at V and 3 bases at J; junction bases unmatched: 7. For the CDR3, the DNA is TGTGCCAGCAGCCCCTTACGGGGGGACTACAATGAGCAGTTCTTC. Translating gives CASSPLRGDYNEQFF.

The rearrangement uses TRBV20-1 and TRBJ1-2; a weak D match, TRBD1 (6 bases). Trimming stripped 6 bases from V and 3 bases from J, with 8 bases between. The CDR3 has 11 residues. Germline V gene data show CDR1 as DFQATT and CDR2 as SNEGSKA (reference sequence). CDR3 sequence: CSARTDYGYTF. The DNA for the CDR3 is TGCAGTGCCAGGACAGACTATGGCTACACCTTC.

V gene TRBV2 combines with J gene TRBJ2-1, with D perhaps matching TRBD1 (5 bases). Trimming removed 10 bases from V and 4 bases from J, with 8 bases in between. Germline CDR1 reads SNHLY; CDR2 reads FYNNEI. The CDR3 runs to 11 residues. CDR3 amino acids: CATSGYNEQFF. CDR3 nucleotide sequence: TGTGCCACCTCAGGGTACAATGAGCAGTTCTTC.

The rearrangement uses TRBV11-2 and TRBJ1-2; 7 positions agree with TRBD1. The germline gives CDR1 SGHAT, CDR2 FQNNGV. CDR3 length: 15 residues. V shed 3 bases and J 0 bases; nucleotides not matched to a gene: 4. The DNA for the CDR3 is TGTGCCAGCAGCTTTACGACAGGGACTAACTATGGCTACACCTTC. This codes for CASSFTTGTNYGYTF.

This clone was observed a handful of times. The chain uses TRBV29-1 and TRBJ2-1; 7 bases line up with TRBD2. With 4 bases clipped from V and 6 bases from J, the junction kept 9 bases outside the gene matches. This CDR3 is 14 amino acids long. The germline CDR1 and CDR2 sequences are SQVTM and ANQGSEA. The CDR3 sequence: CSVGRVLAVNEQFF. The CDR3 region has the DNA TGCAGCGTTGGAAGGGTGCTAGCGGTCAATGAGCAGTTCTTC.

This clone was seen a handful of times. The chain has TRBV14 and TRBJ1-2, with D unresolved. Trimming pared 5 bases from V and 7 bases from J, leaving 14 bases between. Germline assignment: CDR1 SGHDN and CDR2 FVKESK. This CDR3 is 13 amino acids long. CDR3 bases: TGTGCCAGCAGCTTCGATGGGGAGACTGGCTACACCTTC. Protein sequence: CASSFDGETGYTF.

The chain combines TRBV5-1 with TRBJ1-1, with D possibly TRBD1 on 5 matching bases. Germline V gene sequence: CDR1 SGHRS, CDR2 YFSETQ. The CDR3 has 16 residues. Trimming removed 4 bases at V and 0 bases at J, with 16 bases between. The CDR3 DNA reads TGCGCCAGCAGCCAGACAGAGGTGGTCCTGAACACTGAAGCTTTCTTT. Its translation is CASSQTEVVLNTEAFF.

V and J are TRBV4-1 and TRBJ2-1, with 9 bases matching TRBD1. Germline values: CDR1 MGHRA, CDR2 YSYEKL. J gave up 0 bases and V 6 bases, and 6 bases lay outside the gene matches. The CDR3 length is 16 residues. The CDR3 sequence is CASSRGQGSSYNEQFF. The CDR3 DNA reads TGCGCCAGCAGTCGCGGACAGGGGAGCTCCTACAATGAGCAGTTCTTC.

This clone was counted only a few times. This rearrangement joins TRBV10-3 to TRBJ2-5; 7 nucleotides align to TRBD2. The V segment lost 6 bases and the J segment 3 bases; nucleotides outside the gene matches: 4. The CDR3 is 13 amino acids. In germline, CDR1 is ENHRY, CDR2 SYGVKD. The DNA of the CDR3 is TGTGCCATCAGGGCGGGAGAGAAAGAGACCCAGTACTTC. Translating it yields CAIRAGEKETQYF.

This clone was observed a handful of times. The chain employs TRBV7-6 and TRBJ2-5, with unresolved D. Trimming removed 4 bases at V and 7 bases at J, with 7 bases between. The germline V gene has CDR1 SGHVS and CDR2 FNYEAQ. This CDR3 spans 11 amino acids. In DNA form, the CDR3 reads TGTGCCAGCAGCTACCCCAGGACCCAGTACTTC. Its protein product is CASSYPRTQYF.

This clone was picked up a small number of times. The rearrangement links TRBV11-2 to TRBJ2-3; TRBD2 aligns across 9 bases. V gave up 0 bases and J gave up 3 bases; unmatched junction bases: 13. The CDR3 runs 19 residues. Germline CDR1 reads SGHAT; CDR2 reads FQNNGV. The CDR3 nucleotides are TGTGCCAGCAGCTTAGATGCCCTCGGGGGTAGCGGGAGAACAGATACGCAGTATTTT. It encodes CASSLDALGGSGRTDTQYF.

The CDR3 sequence: CASSTPFSGRVRQFF. Here the CDR3 DNA reads TGTGCCAGCAGTACCCCGTTTAGCGGGAGGGTTAGACAGTTCTTC. The chain combines TRBV6-6 with TRBJ2-1; 11 bases are shared with TRBD2. Germline CDR1 and CDR2: MNHNY and SVGAGI (reference sequence). The ends lost 5 bases at V and 13 bases at J; junction bases unmatched: 13. This CDR3 spans 15 amino acids.

This chain connects TRBV30 to TRBJ1-2; tentative D call: TRBD1 (5 bases). The CDR3 has 12 amino acids. V dropped 2 bases and J dropped 3 bases, with 7 bases sitting between them. Per the germline V gene, CDR1 is GTSNPN and CDR2 is SVGIG (reference sequence). CDR3 coding DNA: TGTGCCTGGAGTCCAGGGTACTATGGCTACACCTTC. It encodes CAWSPGYYGYTF.

This clone has only a few counts. V and J are TRBV5-4 and TRBJ1-2; 11 bases are shared with TRBD1. Germline CDR1 is SGHNT and CDR2 is YYREEE (reference sequence). V trimming: 0 bases; J trimming: 3 bases; junction bases outside the gene matches: 4. The CDR3 runs to 16 residues. The CDR3 region is CASSLAQGQGDYGYTF. The CDR3 coding sequence is TGTGCCAGCAGCTTGGCCCAGGGACAGGGGGACTATGGCTACACCTTC.

The chain recombines TRBV2 with TRBJ1-1, with D unresolved. Trimming shortened V by 3 bases and J by 0 bases, and 11 bases separated the two germline ends. Germline lookup yields CDR1 SNHLY and CDR2 FYNNEI. The CDR3 runs 15 residues. In nucleotides, the CDR3 is TGTGCCAGCAGTGATGTCAGACAAATGAACACTGAAGCTTTCTTT. Encoded protein: CASSDVRQMNTEAFF.

This clone was picked up a small number of times. The chain uses TRBV6-5 and TRBJ2-2; D is possibly TRBD1 (5 bases). Trimming took off 6 bases at V and 3 bases at J, with 11 bases between the two ends. This CDR3 contains 14 residues. Looked up from germline, CDR1 is MNHEY and CDR2 is SVGAGI. The CDR3 DNA follows: TGTGCCAGCAGCAAAGACAGCTACACCGGGGAGCTGTTTTTT. Amino acid sequence: CASSKDSYTGELFF.

The genes are TRBV5-1 and TRBJ2-3, with 10 bases matching TRBD2. CDR1 SGHRS and CDR2 YFSETQ come from the germline V gene. The trim removed 1 base at V and 0 bases at J, leaving 5 bases unmatched. This CDR3 contains 17 residues. Here the CDR3 reads CASSLPTLAGSTDTQYF. CDR3 bases: TGCGCCAGCAGCTTGCCTACACTAGCGGGAAGCACAGATACGCAGTATTTT. The full variable domain, its missing parts supplied by reference TRBV5-1 and TRBJ2-3, is KAGVTQTPRYLIKTRGQQVTLSCSPISGHRSVSWYQQTPGQGLQFLFEYFSETQRNKGNFPGRFSGRQFSNSRSEMNVSTLELGDSALYLCASSLPTLAGSTDTQYFGPGTRLTVL.

This clone was counted only a few times. The CDR3 spells CASSSAATGGDGYTF. CDR3 DNA: TGTGCCAGCAGCTCGGCGGCGACAGGGGGCGATGGCTACACCTTC. The chain has TRBV28 and TRBJ1-2; 10 bases agree with TRBD1. The CDR3 runs 15 residues. From germline, CDR1 is MDHEN and CDR2 SYDVKM. V shed 6 bases, J shed 6 bases, and the junction held 10 bases outside the gene matches.

CDR3 in DNA: TGTGCCAGCAGTTTAATAACGGGAGTGGATACGCAGTATTTT. Residues: CASSLITGVDTQYF. The V call is TRBV28, the J call TRBJ2-3; D perhaps matches TRBD2 (6 bases). Trimming took off 2 bases at V and 6 bases at J, with 12 bases between the two ends. The CDR3 has 14 amino acids. Germline values: CDR1 MDHEN, CDR2 SYDVKM.

Points on this clone: At one of its ends the junction is not consistent with the germline gene, which may arise from a read error. The chain joins TRBV7-2 to TRBJ2-5; TRBD2 might be the D (6 bases). CDR3 length: 14 residues. In germline, CDR1 is SGHTA, CDR2 FQGNSA. The CDR3 region is CASSVAEHKEVQYF. CDR3 sequence (DNA): TGTGCCAGCAGCGTAGCGGAGCACAAAGAGGTCCAGTACTTC.

This chain connects TRBV7-9 to TRBJ2-1, with 10 bases aligning to TRBD1. The ends lost 10 bases at V and 8 bases at J; junction bases unmatched: 14. The CDR3 has 15 amino acids. Germline CDR1 and CDR2: SEHNR and FQNEAQ (reference sequence). For the CDR3, the DNA is TGTGCCATGAGTTTGGGACAGGGGATAGTAGATGAGCAGTTCTTC. This encodes CAMSLGQGIVDEQFF.

In this sample, this clone turned up a few times. The J gene is TRBJ2-7, the V gene TRBV11-3; D might be TRBD1 (5 bases). Looked up from germline, CDR1 is SGHNT and CDR2 is YENEEA. V was trimmed by 2 bases and J by 4 bases, leaving 9 bases between them. The CDR3 has 13 amino acids. CDR3 loop: CASSLRQIYEQYV. DNA of the CDR3: TGTGCCAGCAGCTTACGACAGATTTACGAGCAGTACGTC.